In this sample, the clone carrying this TCR beta chain turned up many times. What it binds is unknown. The data are from a study of neurological immune-mediated disorders. Notes on the study in general: Because no CDR3 amino acid sequences were shared across subjects by expanded clones, private repertoires were suggested in all groups. The study phylogenetically grouped the repertoires of 18 of 34 multiple sclerosis patients into one related-CDR3 cluster, a possible signature. TCR clonal expansion peaked in HTLV-1-associated myelopathy patients and was lowest in multiple sclerosis patients.

From germline, CDR1 is SQVTM and CDR2 ANQGSEA. The length of the CDR3 is 16 residues. J lost 1 base, V lost 0 bases, and 7 bases had no gene match. cDNA was made by 5'RACE with 10-nucleotide random UMIs. TCRdb called the 5' RACE reads again in MiXCR, with one record for every CDR3 protein. The data contain some 95,000 distinct CDR3 sequences, 3.5% of them singletons. Sequencing used PBMCs. This TCR came from a woman aged 18-30 years with multiple sclerosis. The chain joins TRBV29-1 to TRBJ2-5, with 8 bases identical to TRBD2. The CDR3 DNA follows: TGCAGCGTTGAAGATCCAGCTAGCGGGCCCCAAGAGACCCAGTACTTC. Translated: CSVEDPASGPQETQYF.